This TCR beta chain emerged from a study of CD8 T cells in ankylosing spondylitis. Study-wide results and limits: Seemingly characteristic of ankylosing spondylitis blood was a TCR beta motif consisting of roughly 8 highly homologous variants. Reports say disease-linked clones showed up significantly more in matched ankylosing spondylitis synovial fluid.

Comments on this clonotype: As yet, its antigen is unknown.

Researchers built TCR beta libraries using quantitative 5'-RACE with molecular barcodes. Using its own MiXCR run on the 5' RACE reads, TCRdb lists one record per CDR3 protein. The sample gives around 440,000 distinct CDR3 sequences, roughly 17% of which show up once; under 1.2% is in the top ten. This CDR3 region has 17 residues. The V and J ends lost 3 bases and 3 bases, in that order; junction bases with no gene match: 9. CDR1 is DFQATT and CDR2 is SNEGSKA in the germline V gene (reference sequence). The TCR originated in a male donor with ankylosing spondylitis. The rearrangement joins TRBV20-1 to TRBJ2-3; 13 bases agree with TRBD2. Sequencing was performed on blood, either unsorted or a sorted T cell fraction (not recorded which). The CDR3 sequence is CSASTSGRARSTDTQYF. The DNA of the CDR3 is TGCAGTGCTAGTACTAGCGGGAGGGCCCGGTCTACAGATACGCAGTATTTT.